The following is a T cell receptor (beta chain) sequence with its context. The specificity of this receptor is unknown. Base quality data are lacking; no much larger clone is found one base away. The sample is drawn from a study of cytomegalovirus exposure and HLA in healthy donors (dated by TCRdb to 2016 to 2017). Broadly, across the study: According to an earlier analysis of 587 of the donors, some 180 million T cells yielded some 120 million unique TCR beta sequences and about 300 Gb of sequence data. The later analysis used no new phenotypic data to find candidate immune exposures, relying instead on TCR beta sequences and their occurrence across donors. An earlier analysis of more than 450 of the donors used high-throughput TCR beta sequencing to judge whether each TCR beta V gene segment behaved as functional or pseudogenic. The T cell repertoires of around 670 subjects were profiled by immunosequencing and related to cytomegalovirus serostatus. The genetic ancestry cluster associated with self-reported Caucasian donors included 80% to 90% of the 398 genotyped donors. HLA typing covered class I and class II loci at four-digit resolution. The study aimed to test whether signatures of past pathogen exposure could be identified by cataloging public T cell receptors. Among approximately 370 genotyped donors of the cohort, an average of approximately 240,000 unique TCR beta nucleotide sequences was sequenced per donor, of which 15% to 20% were non-productive. Donor age, sex, ethnicity and CMV serostatus were collected together with the repertoire data. Because of strong linkage in the cohort, roughly five DR-DQ haplotypes were treated as single units for association and clustering. All discovery cohort repertoires had been generated using a single sequencing platform. In addition to the first cohort of roughly 700 subjects, a separate validation cohort of 100 to 150 different subjects was used. High-throughput TCR immunosequencing, statistical association of individual TCRs with disease status, and machine learning were combined to predict cytomegalovirus infection status. Roughly 290 gigabases of sequencing data and approximately 91 million unique TCR sequences made up an early release that covered approximately 700 HLA-typed donors. The number of typed donors differed by locus: about 620-640 for A, B, C, DRB1 and DQB1; 522 for DQA1; some 610 for DPA1; and 400 to 480 for DPB1. A later genetic analysis took genome-wide SNP genotypes for about 55% of the 666 donors and used that subset as a discovery cohort. A later analysis re-analyzed previously published TCR beta repertoires from about 600 donors and added high-resolution HLA genotyping to study TCR occurrence patterns.

Compared with germline, V lacks 1 base and J lacks 6 bases; bases without a gene match: 5. Based on the germline V gene, the CDR1 and CDR2 sequences are MNHNS and SASEGT. The CDR3 contains 16 residues, cysteine and phenylalanine counted. Just the 48-base CDR3 DNA is kept, in frame starting at base 1. The cohort comprised approximately 700 healthy bone marrow donors. Cohort members were all nominally healthy when sampled, although unrecorded immune exposures were likely present. The donor tested CMV seropositive, placing the donor among the 250 to 350 seropositive members of the cohort. Every donor gave a peripheral blood sample, and the peripheral blood mononuclear cells from that sample were used for TCR beta sequencing. Genomic DNA was extracted from the blood cell samples with the Qiagen DNeasy Blood Extraction Kit. The library was made by the immunoSEQ multiplex PCR assay. For the multiplex PCR, a mixture combining 60 forward primers for TCR Vbeta segments and 13 reverse primers for TCR Jbeta segments was used. The CDR3 region of rearranged TCR beta genes was amplified from genomic DNA by a multiplex PCR assay. On the Illumina HiSeq System, the amplified TCR beta libraries were sequenced as 87-base-pair reads. Concerning the study's data processing: A later analysis tallied some 79 million unique TCR beta chains across the 600 to 700 repertoires, and about 10 million of those chains were shared by two or more donors. Raw reads were error-corrected and collapsed into unique sequences with a nearest-neighbor algorithm that merged closely related sequences to remove PCR and sequencing errors. Alignment of CDR3 sequences to IMGT reference sequences was used to assign V, D and J gene segments. For a sequence to be retained, a match of at least six nucleotides to both a V gene segment and a J gene segment was required. A rearrangement counted as productive if the CDR3 had no stop codons and remained in frame with V and J, and every other rearrangement counted as non-productive. Following IMGT convention, CDR3 was defined as the stretch from the second conserved V-encoded cysteine to the conserved J-encoded phenylalanine. The earlier analysis of more than 450 of the donors excluded sequences that lacked an unambiguous match to a single V gene segment. In an earlier analysis of roughly 600 of the donors, a V segment was called functional when productive rearrangements were above 56.7%, and segregating when the standard deviation between donors exceeded 5%. To diagnose cytomegalovirus status from the catalog of TCR beta chain sequences, a statistical classification framework was built. A later analysis assigned V and J genes by comparing TCR nucleotide sequences with IMGT/GENE-DB human TR gene sequences. A later analysis assigned CDR3 sequences and most-parsimonious VDJ recombination scenarios with the TCRdist pipeline. In a later analysis, each TCR beta chain was defined by its CDR3 amino acid sequence together with its V-gene family, and reads lacking a unique V-gene family were excluded. To address suspected cross-contamination and a sequencing artifact, a later analysis removed 592 highly shared, low-generation-probability nucleotide sequences. For each public chain, a later analysis derived a clonal expansion index from normalized ranks of inferred template counts within each repertoire. Generation probabilities in a later analysis came from a VDJ recombination model fitted to out-of-frame rearrangements, and those results were checked against IGoR. A later analysis scored TCR-TCR, TCR-HLA and TCR-CMV co-occurrence with hypergeometric tests, applying a repertoire-size bias correction to TCR pairs. To estimate false discovery rates, a later analysis permuted the HLA or CMV assignments 20 times. A later analysis grouped co-occurring TCRs with DBSCAN, adding TCRdist sequence similarity when clustering within HLA-allele-positive subsets. Co-occurrence clustering excluded repertoires with fewer than 30,000 or more than 120,000 public chains, plus five with anomalous nucleotide sharing. TCRdb retrieved this table from immuneACCESS and kept in-frame rearrangements only. Not all clones are present; in checked studies, unresolved V genes account for under half, and no reason is known for the remainder. The V and J calls and clone size come from that table; D and trimming were worked out from the DNA. The sample table records over 75,000 clones; approximately 89% of these occur just once. The ten largest make up around a tenth of the sample.

On the study overall, not on this receptor specifically: Some IMGT-functional V segments, including TRBV6-2 and TRBV6-3, could not be distinguished by the 87-base-pair reads and were therefore excluded. In this cohort, only TCR beta chains were sequenced, and detectable features were limited by the absence of alpha or paired-chain data. In a later genetic analysis, a missense DCLRE1C variant was associated with V-gene and J-gene trimming of TCR beta chains, and the association was replicated in an independent cohort. Several of the top co-occurrence clusters appeared to be linked to parvovirus B19, influenza, CMV and Epstein-Barr virus, according to a later analysis. According to a later genetic analysis, donors in an Asian-associated ancestry cluster had fewer N-insertions in productive TCRs than the approximately 670-donor mean. A few of the identified cytomegalovirus-associated TCR beta chains were confirmed in vitro to be specific for cytomegalovirus antigens. A further reported finding was that TCR beta sequences accurately predicted the HLA-A and HLA-B alleles for most subjects in the first cohort. It was suggested by the authors that the approach could potentially be generalized to other disease states and immunological phenotypes. Assigning TCR associations to individual alleles was difficult when HLA alleles, especially DR and DQ, strongly co-occurred. Most CMV-associated TCR beta chains appeared to be HLA-restricted in a later analysis, and the HLA associations seemed to be driven largely by CMV exposure. Most TCR sequences were seen in very few donors, while some public TCRs were found in many individuals. A cluster of highly shared sequence variants was judged likely to represent a technical artifact of the sequencing pipeline. Broadly in line with IMGT annotations, most TCR beta V segments showed up in productive rearrangements about 87% or about 30% of the time in an earlier analysis of 450 to 750 of the donors. A later analysis found that TCR association rates varied across HLA loci, with DRB1 alleles showing the most associated TCRs and HLA-C alleles the fewest. CMV serostatus was the only immune exposure information available for the cohort. Compared with equally common non-associated chains, HLA-associated TCR beta chains in a later analysis were more clonally expanded and had lower generation probabilities. A later analysis associated some 17,000 TCR beta sequences with specific HLA alleles at a false discovery rate of 0.05. HLA typing was unavailable for some donors at each locus, so association tests used only the typed subset. Sequencing depth was assumed to be roughly uniform across donors in the presence/absence analyses, though that assumption may not hold. In the study, 150 to 200 TCR beta chains were listed as associated with cytomegalovirus. The classifier was reported to diagnose cytomegalovirus status with high specificity and sensitivity in both the original and validation cohorts. Because counts were too low, roughly 18 rarely observed V segments, including chromosome 9 orphons, were left out of the earlier analysis of approximately 500 of the donors. Linkage disequilibrium might explain the correlated functional status among segregating V segments, but an unknown experimental factor could not be excluded.

The chain employs TRBV6-1 and TRBJ2-3, and 12 bases in between align with TRBD2. Sequencing was done on a sample of PBMCs. This TCR derives from a man aged 30-40 years in good health and CMV-seropositive. The CDR3 protein sequence reads: CASSEVLAGGMDTQYF. The nucleotides are TGTGCCAGCAGTGAAGTTCTAGCGGGAGGGATGGATACGCAGTATTTT.